The sample holds one count of the clone carrying this T cell receptor beta chain. Its antigen is unidentified. Some clones are missing from TCRdb's copy, which holds only in-frame ones; the method was immunoSEQ multiplex PCR. Counted here are 60,000 to 65,000 clones, around 95% occurring once; the ten biggest clones make up about 6%. The data were obtained in a study of cytomegalovirus exposure and HLA in healthy donors. V gave up 1 base and J gave up 0 bases, with 9 bases separating them. The CDR3 contains 15 residues. Germline V gene sequence: CDR1 SGHRS, CDR2 YFSETQ. Study findings and constraints: The study listed some 160 cytomegalovirus-associated TCR beta chains.

This receptor was identified in a woman aged 18-29 years in good health and CMV-seropositive. The source material was PBMCs. The rearrangement links TRBV5-1 to TRBJ2-3, with D hard to call. The CDR3 sequence is CASSLSLTSTDTQYF. CDR3 DNA: TGCGCCAGCAGCTTGAGCCTTACTAGCACAGATACGCAGTATTTT.